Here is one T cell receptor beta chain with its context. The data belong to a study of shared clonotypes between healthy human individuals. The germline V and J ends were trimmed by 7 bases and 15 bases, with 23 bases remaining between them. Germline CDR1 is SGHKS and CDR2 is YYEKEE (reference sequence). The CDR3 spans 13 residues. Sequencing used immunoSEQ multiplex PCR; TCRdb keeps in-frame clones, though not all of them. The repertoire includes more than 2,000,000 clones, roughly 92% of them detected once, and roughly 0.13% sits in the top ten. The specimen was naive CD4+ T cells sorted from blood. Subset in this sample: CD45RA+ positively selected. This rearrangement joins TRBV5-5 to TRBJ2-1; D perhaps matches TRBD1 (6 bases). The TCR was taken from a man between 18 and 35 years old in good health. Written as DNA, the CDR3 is TGTGCCAGCTCTTACAAGCGGACAGACCCCTGGTTCTTC. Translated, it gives CASSYKRTDPWFF.